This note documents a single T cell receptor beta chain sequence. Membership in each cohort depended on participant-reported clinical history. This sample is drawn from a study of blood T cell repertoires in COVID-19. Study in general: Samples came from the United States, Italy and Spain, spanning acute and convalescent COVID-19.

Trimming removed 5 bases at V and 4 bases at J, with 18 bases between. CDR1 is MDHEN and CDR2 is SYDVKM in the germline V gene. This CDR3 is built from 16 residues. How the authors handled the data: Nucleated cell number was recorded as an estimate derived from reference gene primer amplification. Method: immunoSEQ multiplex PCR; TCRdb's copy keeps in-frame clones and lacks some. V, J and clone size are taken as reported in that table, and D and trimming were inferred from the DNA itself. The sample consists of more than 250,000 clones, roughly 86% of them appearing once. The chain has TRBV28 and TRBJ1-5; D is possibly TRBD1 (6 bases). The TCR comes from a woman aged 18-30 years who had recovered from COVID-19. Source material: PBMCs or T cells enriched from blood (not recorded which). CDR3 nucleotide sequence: TGTGCCAGCAGTCCCAGGGTAGGGGGTTGGAATCAGCCCCAGCATTTT. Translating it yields CASSPRVGGWNQPQHF.